This TCR beta chain stems from a study of patients and donors after allogeneic stem cell transplantation. This clonotype was seen ten or more times. TCRdb fed the RT-PCR reads into MiXCR, producing one record per CDR3 protein. The sample consists of around 82,000 distinct CDR3 sequences, 4% to 5% of them appearing once. Between the trimmed V and J ends, which lost 5 bases and 1 base, there was a span of 11 bases. Germline CDR1 reads DFQATT; CDR2 reads SNEGSKA (reference sequence). The CDR3 is 13 residues long. V is TRBV20-1 and J is TRBJ1-1, with D hard to call. This sequence was found in a human donor who was either an allogeneic HSCT recipient or a stem cell or donor lymphocyte infusion donor (not recorded which). It is not recorded whose cells these are; they may come from a transplant donor. Input material: blood, either unsorted or a sorted T cell fraction (not recorded which). The CDR3 protein is CSAWVLQNTEAFF. The CDR3 DNA is TGCAGTGCTTGGGTTCTTCAGAACACTGAAGCTTTCTTT.